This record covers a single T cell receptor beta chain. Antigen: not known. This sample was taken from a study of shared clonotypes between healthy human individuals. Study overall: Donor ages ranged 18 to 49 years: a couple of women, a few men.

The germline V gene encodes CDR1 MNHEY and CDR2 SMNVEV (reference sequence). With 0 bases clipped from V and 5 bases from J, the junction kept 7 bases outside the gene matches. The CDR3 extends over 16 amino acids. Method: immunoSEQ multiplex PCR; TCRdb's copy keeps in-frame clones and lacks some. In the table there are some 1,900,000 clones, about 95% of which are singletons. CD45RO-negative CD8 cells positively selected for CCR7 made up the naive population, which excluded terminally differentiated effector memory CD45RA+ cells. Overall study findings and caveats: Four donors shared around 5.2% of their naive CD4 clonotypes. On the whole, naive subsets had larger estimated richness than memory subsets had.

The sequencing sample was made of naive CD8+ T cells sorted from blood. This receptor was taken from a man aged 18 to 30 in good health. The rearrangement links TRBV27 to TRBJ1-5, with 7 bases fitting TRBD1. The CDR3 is CASSLSGGATHQPQHF. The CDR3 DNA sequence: TGTGCCAGCAGTTTATCAGGGGGCGCAACGCATCAGCCCCAGCATTTT.